Reported below is one T cell receptor beta chain. The antigen is undetermined. Processing of graft tissue released intraepithelial and lamina propria lymphocytes. From germline, CDR1 is SEHNR and CDR2 FQNEAQ (reference sequence). There are 13 residues in the CDR3. V dropped 4 bases and J dropped 6; count of bases not matched to a gene: 2. This specimen belongs to a study of graft-versus-host responses after intestinal transplantation. Study information: Every one of the recipients received anti-thymocyte globulin induction and afterwards took tacrolimus and steroids for around 3 years. Notes on the study in general: Declining HvG levels early post-transplant were linked to peak circulating GvH clone levels. Clonal ratios of graft-versus-host to host-versus-graft in allografts were high for patients exhibiting graft-donor T cell macrochimerism. Marrow from the recipient contained GvH clones, some of which had appeared first in ileum or blood.

Sequencing used immunoSEQ multiplex PCR; TCRdb keeps in-frame clones, though not all of them. The sample holds 35,000 to 40,000 clones, about nine tenths seen once. The sample consisted of ileum tissue, taken more than 200 days after intestinal transplant. The origin of this receptor is a human patient who received an intestinal transplant, so some T cells may come from the graft donor. The rearrangement links TRBV7-9 to TRBJ2-2; 7 positions agree with TRBD2. CDR3 nucleotide sequence: TGTGCCAGCAGCTATGGACTAGCCGGGGAGCTGTTTTTT. Translated: CASSYGLAGELFF.